The clone carrying this T cell receptor beta chain has just a few counts. Its antigen is unidentified. The sample belongs to a study of beta chain features in type 1 diabetes. CDR3 length: 16 amino acids. Unmatched junction bases numbered 6, after V lost 1 base and J lost 5 bases. In germline, CDR1 is SGHTA, CDR2 FQGNSA. Since all of the isolated RNA was reverse transcribed, expressed TCRB transcripts were what got sequenced. Sequencing was performed with immunoSEQ multiplex PCR; in TCRdb, only in-frame clones are kept and a portion is missing. This repertoire shows some 370,000 clones, 8.5% to 10% found once; its top ten account for about 0.6%. Broader study findings: There were fewer insertions and more deletions at the VDJ junctions of type 1 diabetes patients. When Type 1 diabetes patients were examined, their TCRB CDR3s proved moderately but significantly shorter in all four CD4+ subsets.

This clonotype was obtained from a man younger than 40 with type 1 diabetes. The chain joins TRBV7-2 to TRBJ2-5, with 11 nucleotides matching TRBD2. Sequencing used central memory CD4+ T cells from blood. CDR3 region: CASSLELAGGIETQYF. CDR3 nucleotide sequence: TGTGCCAGCAGCTTAGAGCTAGCGGGAGGTATTGAGACCCAGTACTTC.